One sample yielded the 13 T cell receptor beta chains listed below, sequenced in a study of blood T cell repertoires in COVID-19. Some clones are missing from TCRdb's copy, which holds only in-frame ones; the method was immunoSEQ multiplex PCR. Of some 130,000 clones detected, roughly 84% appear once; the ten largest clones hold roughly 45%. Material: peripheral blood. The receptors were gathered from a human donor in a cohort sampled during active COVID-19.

CDR3 nucleotide sequence: TGTGCCAGCAGCTTGGGCAGCCTAGAAAGGGAGCAGTACTTC. The encoded protein is CASSLGSLEREQYF. V and J are TRBV5-4 and TRBJ2-7; D is unclear. V was clipped by 0 bases and J by 7 bases, with 14 bases between them. Looked up from germline, CDR1 is SGHNT and CDR2 is YYREEE (reference sequence). The CDR3 length is 14 residues.

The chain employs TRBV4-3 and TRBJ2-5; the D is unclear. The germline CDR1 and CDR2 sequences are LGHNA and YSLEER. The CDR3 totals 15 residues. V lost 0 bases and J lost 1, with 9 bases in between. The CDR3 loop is CASSQDRSVQETQYF. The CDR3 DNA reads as TGCGCCAGCAGCCAAGATCGGAGCGTCCAAGAGACCCAGTACTTC.

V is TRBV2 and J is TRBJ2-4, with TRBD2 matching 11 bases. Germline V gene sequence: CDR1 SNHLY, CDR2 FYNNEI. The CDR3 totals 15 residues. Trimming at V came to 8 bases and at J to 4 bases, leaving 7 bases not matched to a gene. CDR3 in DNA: TGTGCCAGCGGGACTAGCGGTGGGGGTAAAAACATTCAGTACTTC. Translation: CASGTSGGGKNIQYF.

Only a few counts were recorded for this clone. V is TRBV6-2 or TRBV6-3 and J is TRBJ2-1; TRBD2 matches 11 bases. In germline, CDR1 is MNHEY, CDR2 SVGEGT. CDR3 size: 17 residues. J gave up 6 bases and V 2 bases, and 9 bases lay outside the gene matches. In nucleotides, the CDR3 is TGTGCCAGCAGTTACCGATTTAGCGGGAGGGCCAGCAATGAGCAGTTCTTC. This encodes CASSYRFSGRASNEQFF.

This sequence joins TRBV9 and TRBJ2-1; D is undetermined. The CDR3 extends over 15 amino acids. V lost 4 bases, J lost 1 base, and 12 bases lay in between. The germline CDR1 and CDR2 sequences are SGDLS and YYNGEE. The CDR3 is CASSPDLGSYNEQFF. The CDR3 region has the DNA TGTGCCAGCAGCCCAGATCTAGGTTCCTACAATGAGCAGTTCTTC.

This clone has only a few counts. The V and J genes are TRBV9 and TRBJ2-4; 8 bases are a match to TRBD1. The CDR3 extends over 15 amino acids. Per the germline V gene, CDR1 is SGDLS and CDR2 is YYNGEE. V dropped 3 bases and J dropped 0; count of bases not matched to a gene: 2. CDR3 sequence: CASSEQGVAKNIQYF. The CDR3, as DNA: TGTGCCAGCAGCGAACAGGGGGTAGCCAAAAACATTCAGTACTTC.

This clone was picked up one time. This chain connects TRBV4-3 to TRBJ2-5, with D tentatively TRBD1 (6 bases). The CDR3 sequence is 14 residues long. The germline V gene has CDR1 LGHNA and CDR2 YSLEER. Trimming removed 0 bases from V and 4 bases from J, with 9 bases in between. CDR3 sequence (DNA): TGCGCCAGCAGCCAAGACAGGGGCGTAGAGACCCAGTACTTC. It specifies CASSQDRGVETQYF.

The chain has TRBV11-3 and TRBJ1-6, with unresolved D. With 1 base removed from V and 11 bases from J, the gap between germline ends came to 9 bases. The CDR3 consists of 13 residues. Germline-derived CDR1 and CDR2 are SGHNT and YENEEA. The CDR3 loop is CASSLVSSAPLHF. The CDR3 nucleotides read TGTGCCAGCAGCTTAGTGAGCAGCGCACCCCTCCACTTT.

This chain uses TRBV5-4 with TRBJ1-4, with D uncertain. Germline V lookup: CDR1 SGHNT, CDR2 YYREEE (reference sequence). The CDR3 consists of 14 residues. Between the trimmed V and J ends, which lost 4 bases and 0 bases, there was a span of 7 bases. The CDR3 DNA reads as TGTGCCAGCAGCCCAGGTGCAACTAATGAAAAACTGTTTTTT. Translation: CASSPGATNEKLFF.

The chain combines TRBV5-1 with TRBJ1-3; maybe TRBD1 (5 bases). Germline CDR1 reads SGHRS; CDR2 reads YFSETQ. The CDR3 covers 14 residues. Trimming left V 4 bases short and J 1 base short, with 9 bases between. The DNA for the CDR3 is TGCGCCAGCAGCCTGGAGGGGTCTGGAAACACCATATATTTT. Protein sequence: CASSLEGSGNTIYF. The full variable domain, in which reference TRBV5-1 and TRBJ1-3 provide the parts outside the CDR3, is KAGVTQTPRYLIKTRGQQVTLSCSPISGHRSVSWYQQTPGQGLQFLFEYFSETQRNKGNFPGRFSGRQFSNSRSEMNVSTLELGDSALYLCASSLEGSGNTIYFGEGSWLTVV.

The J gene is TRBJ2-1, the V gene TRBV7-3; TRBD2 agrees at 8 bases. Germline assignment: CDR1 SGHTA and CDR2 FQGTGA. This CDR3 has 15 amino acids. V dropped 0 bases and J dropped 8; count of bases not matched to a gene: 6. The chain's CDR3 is CASSLTGGRMDEQFF. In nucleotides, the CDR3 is TGTGCCAGCAGCTTAACTGGCGGGAGGATGGATGAGCAGTTCTTC.

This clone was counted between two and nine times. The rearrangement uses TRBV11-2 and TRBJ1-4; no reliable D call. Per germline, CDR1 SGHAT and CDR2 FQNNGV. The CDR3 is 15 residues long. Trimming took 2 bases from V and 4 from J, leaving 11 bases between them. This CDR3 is CASSLREGDNEKLFF. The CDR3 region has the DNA TGTGCCAGCAGCTTAAGGGAGGGAGATAATGAAAAACTGTTTTTT.

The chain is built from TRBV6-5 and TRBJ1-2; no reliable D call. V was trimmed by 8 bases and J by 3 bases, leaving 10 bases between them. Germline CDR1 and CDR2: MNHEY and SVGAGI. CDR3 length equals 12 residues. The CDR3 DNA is TGTGCCAGCGCCGACGACTACTATGGCTACACCTTC. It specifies CASADDYYGYTF.